The source of this T cell receptor (beta chain) is a study of blood T cell repertoires in COVID-19. From germline, CDR1 is LGHDT and CDR2 YNNKEL (reference sequence). CDR3 length: 11 residues. V lost 2 bases to trimming and J lost 4 bases, with 3 bases between them. Sequencing was performed with immunoSEQ multiplex PCR; in TCRdb, only in-frame clones are kept and a portion is missing. The table lists 300,000 or so clones, around 85% of them singletons. Material: peripheral blood. This chain links TRBV3-1 (or the pseudogene TRBV3-2) with TRBJ2-7; D gene ambiguous. This TCR was sampled from a woman aged 45-65 years with active or convalescent COVID-19. In DNA, the CDR3 is TGTGCCAGCAGCCAATATTACGAGCAGTACTTC. It translates to CASSQYYEQYF.